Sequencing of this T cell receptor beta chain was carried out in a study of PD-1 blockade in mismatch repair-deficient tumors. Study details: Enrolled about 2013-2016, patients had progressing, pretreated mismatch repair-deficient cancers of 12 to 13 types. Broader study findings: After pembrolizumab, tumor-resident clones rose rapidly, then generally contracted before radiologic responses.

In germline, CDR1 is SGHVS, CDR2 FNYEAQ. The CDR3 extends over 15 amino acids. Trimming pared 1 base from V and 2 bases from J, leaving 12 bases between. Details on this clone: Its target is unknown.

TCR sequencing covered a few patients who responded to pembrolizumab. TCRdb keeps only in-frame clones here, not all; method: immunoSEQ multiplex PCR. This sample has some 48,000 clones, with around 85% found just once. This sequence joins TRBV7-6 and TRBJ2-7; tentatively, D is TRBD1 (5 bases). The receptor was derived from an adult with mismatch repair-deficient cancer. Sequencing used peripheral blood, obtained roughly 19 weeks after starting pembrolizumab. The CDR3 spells CASSLEIQDTYEQYF. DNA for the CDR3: TGTGCCAGCAGCTTAGAGATACAGGACACCTACGAGCAGTACTTC.